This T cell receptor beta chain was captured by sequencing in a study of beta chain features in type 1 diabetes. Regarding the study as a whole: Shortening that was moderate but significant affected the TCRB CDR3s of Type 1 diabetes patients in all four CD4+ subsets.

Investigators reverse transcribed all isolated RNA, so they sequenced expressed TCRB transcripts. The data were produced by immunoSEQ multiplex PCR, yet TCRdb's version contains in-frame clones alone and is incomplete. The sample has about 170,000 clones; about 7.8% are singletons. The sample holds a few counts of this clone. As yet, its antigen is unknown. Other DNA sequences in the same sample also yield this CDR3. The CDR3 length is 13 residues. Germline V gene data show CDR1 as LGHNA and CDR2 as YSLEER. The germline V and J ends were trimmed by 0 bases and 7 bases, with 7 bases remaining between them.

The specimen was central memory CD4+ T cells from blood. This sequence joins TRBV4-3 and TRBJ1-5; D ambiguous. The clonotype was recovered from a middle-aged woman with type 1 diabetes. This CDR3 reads CASSQEGGQPQHF. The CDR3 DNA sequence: TGCGCCAGCAGCCAAGAAGGAGGGCAGCCCCAGCATTTT.